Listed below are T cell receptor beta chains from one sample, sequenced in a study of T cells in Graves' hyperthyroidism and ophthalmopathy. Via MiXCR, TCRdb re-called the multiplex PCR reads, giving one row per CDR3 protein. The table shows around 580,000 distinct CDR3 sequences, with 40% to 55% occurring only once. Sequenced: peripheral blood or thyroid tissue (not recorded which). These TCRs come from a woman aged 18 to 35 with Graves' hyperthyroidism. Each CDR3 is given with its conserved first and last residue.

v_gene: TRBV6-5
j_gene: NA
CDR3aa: CASSLGRAGGSYREAETQYF

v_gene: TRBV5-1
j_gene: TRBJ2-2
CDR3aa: CASSFELVAGELFF

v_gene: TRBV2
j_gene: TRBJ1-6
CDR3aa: CASSRDKDSPLHF

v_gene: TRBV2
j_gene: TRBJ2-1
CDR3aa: CASRILVSVNEQFF

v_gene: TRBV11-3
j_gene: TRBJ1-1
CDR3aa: CASRKLGEAFF

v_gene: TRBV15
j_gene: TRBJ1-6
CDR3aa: CATSRDGLAGVYSPLHF

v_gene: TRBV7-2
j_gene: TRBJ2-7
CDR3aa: CASSPRTIYEQYF

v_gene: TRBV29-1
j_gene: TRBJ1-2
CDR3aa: CSVEAREHGYTF

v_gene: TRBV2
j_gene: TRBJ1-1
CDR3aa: CARGANTEAFF

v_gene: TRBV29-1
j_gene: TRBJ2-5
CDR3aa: CSVRAGGTQETQYF

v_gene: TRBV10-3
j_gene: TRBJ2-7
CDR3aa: CAISETGTSGNEQYF

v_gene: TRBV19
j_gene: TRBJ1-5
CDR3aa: CASSMRQEFSNQPQHF

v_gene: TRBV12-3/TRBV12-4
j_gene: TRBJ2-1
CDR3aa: CASSFSAGARNEQFF

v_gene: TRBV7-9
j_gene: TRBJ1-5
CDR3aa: CASSLGTGGDQPQHF

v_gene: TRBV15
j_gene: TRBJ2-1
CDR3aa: CATSRAQGTSGSNEQFF

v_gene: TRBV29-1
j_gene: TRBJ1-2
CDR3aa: CSFEQGDLGYGYTF

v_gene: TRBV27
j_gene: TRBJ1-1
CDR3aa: CASRVGGAEAFF

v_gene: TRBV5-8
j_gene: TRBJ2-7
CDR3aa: CASSAWGGRDHEQYF

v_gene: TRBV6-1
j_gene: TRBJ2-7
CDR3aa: CATSDSPYYEQYF

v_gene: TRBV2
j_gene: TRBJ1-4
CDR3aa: CASRKQGTNEKLFF

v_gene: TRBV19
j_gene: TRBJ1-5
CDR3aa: CASSPGTLRNQPQHF

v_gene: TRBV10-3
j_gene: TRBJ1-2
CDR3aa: CAISDLRDRGNYGYTF

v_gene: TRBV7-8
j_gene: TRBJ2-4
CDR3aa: CASSLSPSGRNIQYF

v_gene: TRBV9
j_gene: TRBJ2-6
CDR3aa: CASTPGLAGGSGANVLTF

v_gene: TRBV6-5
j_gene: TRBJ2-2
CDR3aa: CASSYMAGVGTGELFF

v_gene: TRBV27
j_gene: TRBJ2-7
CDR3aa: CASTNQAGGYEQYF

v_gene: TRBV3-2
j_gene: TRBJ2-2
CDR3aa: CARPRTGSGELFF

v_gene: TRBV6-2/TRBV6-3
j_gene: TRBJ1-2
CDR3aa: CATRQGYGYTF